This is a list of T cell receptor beta chains from one sample in a study of CD8+CD57+ T cells in acquired aplastic anemia. TCRdb fed the reads into MiXCR, producing one record per CDR3 protein. The table has some 170,000 distinct CDR3 sequences, 60% to 80% seen once. Sequencing was performed on sorted CD4+, CD8+, or CD8+CD57+ T cells (not recorded which) from PBMCs. The receptors come from a human donor with aplastic anemia. Both conserved end residues are part of each CDR3. Each record gives: D gene, V gene, J gene, clone size, CDR3 protein, CDR3 DNA. A D gene is named only where the DNA matches it firmly. Only part of the rows carry a size: once, few, many, or a class if the clone is expanded.

d_gene: -
v_gene: TRBV7-2
j_gene: TRBJ1-5
abundance: once
CDR3aa: CASSLAIEGRVEPRGQPQHF
CDR3nt: TGTGCCAGCAGCTTAGCGATTGAGGGCAGGGTCGAACCAAGGGGTCAGCCCCAGCATTTT

d_gene: -
v_gene: TRBV15
j_gene: TRBJ1-1
abundance: -
CDR3aa: CATTQNTEAFF
CDR3nt: TGTGCCACCACTCAGAACACTGAAGCTTTCTTT

d_gene: -
v_gene: TRBV19
j_gene: TRBJ2-3
abundance: -
CDR3aa: CASSIAPTPNTQYF
CDR3nt: TGTGCCAGTAGTATAGCCCCGACACCGAATACGCAGTATTTT

d_gene: -
v_gene: TRBV9
j_gene: TRBJ2-7
abundance: once
CDR3aa: CASSLGAGDGSYEQYF
CDR3nt: TGCGCCAGCAGCTTGGGCGCAGGGGATGGATCCTACGAGCAGTACTTC

d_gene: -
v_gene: TRBV19
j_gene: TRBJ1-3
abundance: -
CDR3aa: CASTTVGITSGNTIYF
CDR3nt: TGTGCCAGTACCACGGTAGGGATTACCTCTGGAAACACCATATATTTT

d_gene: -
v_gene: TRBV6-4
j_gene: TRBJ2-2
abundance: once
CDR3aa: CASSGEAGEAGELFF
CDR3nt: TGTGCCAGCAGTGGGGAGGCAGGGGAAGCCGGGGAGCTGTTTTTT

d_gene: TRBD2
v_gene: TRBV20-1
j_gene: TRBJ2-2
abundance: -
CDR3aa: CSARRESGGLFF
CDR3nt: TGCAGTGCTCGCAGGGAAAGCGGGGGGCTGTTTTTT

d_gene: -
v_gene: TRBV2
j_gene: TRBJ2-1
abundance: few
CDR3aa: CASRGREQFF
CDR3nt: TGTGCCAGCAGGGGGCGTGAGCAGTTCTTC

d_gene: -
v_gene: TRBV29-1
j_gene: TRBJ2-1
abundance: -
CDR3aa: CSVEGTQGRSPYNEQFF
CDR3nt: TGCAGCGTTGAGGGGACCCAAGGACGCTCGCCTTACAATGAGCAGTTCTTC

d_gene: TRBD2
v_gene: TRBV5-6
j_gene: TRBJ2-7
abundance: -
CDR3aa: CASSSSGAGGISYEQYF
CDR3nt: TGTGCCAGCAGCTCGAGCGGGGCGGGCGGGATTTCCTACGAGCAGTACTTC

d_gene: -
v_gene: TRBV12-3/TRBV12-4
j_gene: TRBJ2-1
abundance: many
CDR3aa: CASSGRYNEQFF
CDR3nt: TGTGCCAGCAGCGGACGGTACAATGAGCAGTTCTTC

d_gene: -
v_gene: TRBV24-1
j_gene: TRBJ2-6
abundance: -
CDR3aa: CATSAAGANVLTF
CDR3nt: TGTGCCACCAGTGCGGCCGGGGCCAACGTCCTGACTTTC

d_gene: TRBD1
v_gene: TRBV12-3/TRBV12-4
j_gene: TRBJ2-7
abundance: -
CDR3aa: CASSFGDRLVF
CDR3nt: TGTGCCAGCAGTTTTGGGGACAGGCTAGTCTTC

d_gene: -
v_gene: TRBV19
j_gene: TRBJ2-7
abundance: -
CDR3aa: CASSMAVTLYEQYF
CDR3nt: TGTGCCAGTAGCATGGCGGTCACACTCTACGAGCAGTACTTC

d_gene: TRBD2
v_gene: TRBV29-1
j_gene: TRBJ2-3
abundance: -
CDR3aa: CSVAGTSGGATDTQYF
CDR3nt: TGCAGCGTGGCTGGGACTAGCGGGGGGGCCACAGATACGCAGTATTTT

d_gene: -
v_gene: TRBV7-3
j_gene: TRBJ2-7
abundance: -
CDR3aa: CASSLNFRFEQYF
CDR3nt: TGTGCCAGCAGCCTCAATTTCCGATTCGAGCAGTACTTC

d_gene: -
v_gene: TRBV20-1
j_gene: TRBJ1-4
abundance: few
CDR3aa: CSARVTELVEKLFF
CDR3nt: TGCAGTGCTAGAGTCACGGAGTTGGTTGAAAAACTGTTTTTT

d_gene: -
v_gene: TRBV10-3
j_gene: TRBJ1-3
abundance: once
CDR3aa: CAIRELSSGNTIYF
CDR3nt: TGTGCCATCAGGGAACTGAGCTCTGGAAACACCATATATTTT

d_gene: TRBD2
v_gene: TRBV9
j_gene: TRBJ2-5
abundance: -
CDR3aa: CASSVGLAGLKETQYF
CDR3nt: TGTGCCAGCAGCGTAGGACTAGCGGGGTTGAAAGAGACCCAGTACTTC

d_gene: -
v_gene: TRBV2
j_gene: TRBJ1-2
abundance: -
CDR3aa: CPSSPGTSNYGYTF
CDR3nt: TGTCCCAGCAGTCCAGGGACGTCTAACTATGGCTACACCTTC

d_gene: TRBD2
v_gene: TRBV7-9
j_gene: TRBJ2-2
abundance: -
CDR3aa: CASSRGTSGSGVTGELFF
CDR3nt: TGTGCCAGCAGCCGGGGGACTAGCGGGAGCGGGGTCACCGGGGAGCTGTTTTTT

d_gene: -
v_gene: TRBV6-4
j_gene: TRBJ1-2
abundance: many
CDR3aa: CASSDKPGGYTF
CDR3nt: TGTGCCAGCAGTGACAAGCCCGGGGGCTACACCTTC

d_gene: -
v_gene: TRBV29-1
j_gene: TRBJ2-2
abundance: -
CDR3aa: CSVEKGRGELFF
CDR3nt: TGCAGCGTTGAAAAGGGGCGCGGGGAGCTGTTTTTT

d_gene: TRBD1
v_gene: TRBV19
j_gene: TRBJ2-7
abundance: once
CDR3aa: CASSPSGQTYYEQYF
CDR3nt: TGTGCCAGTAGTCCCTCGGGACAGACCTACTACGAGCAGTACTTC

d_gene: TRBD2
v_gene: TRBV11-2
j_gene: TRBJ2-1
abundance: -
CDR3aa: CASSTRTSGGSSYNEQFF
CDR3nt: TGTGCCAGCAGCACCAGGACTAGCGGGGGGAGCTCCTACAATGAGCAGTTCTTC

d_gene: -
v_gene: TRBV20-1
j_gene: TRBJ2-6
abundance: -
CDR3aa: CSARGDSGANVLTF
CDR3nt: TGCAGTGCTAGAGGGGACTCTGGGGCCAACGTCCTGACTTTC

d_gene: TRBD2
v_gene: TRBV20-1
j_gene: TRBJ2-7
abundance: -
CDR3aa: CSARLGGALTYEQYF
CDR3nt: TGCAGTGCTCGCCTCGGGGGGGCCCTTACCTACGAGCAGTACTTC

d_gene: -
v_gene: TRBV5-6
j_gene: TRBJ2-7
abundance: -
CDR3aa: CASSPAANEQYF
CDR3nt: TGTGCCAGCAGCCCGGCGGCTAACGAGCAGTACTTC

d_gene: -
v_gene: TRBV5-1
j_gene: TRBJ2-7
abundance: -
CDR3aa: CASSRLGGSYEQYF
CDR3nt: TGCGCCAGCAGCCGCTTAGGGGGGTCCTACGAGCAGTACTTC

d_gene: -
v_gene: TRBV7-6
j_gene: TRBJ2-7
abundance: -
CDR3aa: CASSLDGDEQYF
CDR3nt: TGTGCCAGCAGCTTAGATGGCGACGAGCAGTACTTC

d_gene: TRBD2
v_gene: TRBV13
j_gene: TRBJ2-7
abundance: -
CDR3aa: CASSLFGGEGSEQYF
CDR3nt: TGTGCCAGCAGCTTATTCGGTGGGGAGGGAAGTGAGCAGTACTTC

d_gene: TRBD2
v_gene: TRBV6-4
j_gene: TRBJ2-5
abundance: many
CDR3aa: CASSEGLADQETQYF
CDR3nt: TGTGCCAGCAGTGAGGGACTAGCAGACCAAGAGACCCAGTACTTC

d_gene: -
v_gene: TRBV25-1
j_gene: TRBJ1-2
abundance: -
CDR3aa: CASSFSRGYTF
CDR3nt: TGTGCCAGCAGTTTCTCGAGGGGCTACACCTTC

d_gene: -
v_gene: TRBV25-1
j_gene: TRBJ1-2
abundance: -
CDR3aa: CASSPTGPGYGYTF
CDR3nt: TGTGCCAGTAGTCCGACGGGTCCGGGCTATGGCTACACCTTC

d_gene: TRBD2
v_gene: TRBV29-1
j_gene: TRBJ2-1
abundance: -
CDR3aa: CSVARTSAYNEQFF
CDR3nt: TGCAGCGTTGCCCGGACTAGTGCCTACAATGAGCAGTTCTTC

d_gene: -
v_gene: TRBV20-1
j_gene: TRBJ1-1
abundance: -
CDR3aa: CSAKIGGSTEAFF
CDR3nt: TGCAGTGCGAAAATAGGGGGGTCCACTGAAGCTTTCTTT